These T cell receptor beta chains were read from a single sample in a study of spatial heterogeneity in lung cancer. Each CDR3 protein gets one entry after TCRdb re-called the 5' RACE reads with MiXCR. The table records around 74,000 distinct CDR3 sequences, roughly 13% of them present only once. The sample was PBMCs, taken at surgery. The receptors here all came from a male donor with early-stage non-small cell lung cancer. Each CDR3 is given with its conserved first and last residue. The D gene is left open where the match is weak. The size field is filled for only some rows; it gives once, few, many or a size class.

d_gene	v_gene	abundance	j_gene	CDR3aa	CDR3nt
.	TRBV7-8	many	TRBJ1-4	CASSHSLALLFF	TGTGCCAGCAGCCATTCGCTGGCCTTACTGTTTTTT
.	TRBV12-3/TRBV12-4	.	TRBJ1-4	CASSYFATNEKLFF	TGTGCCAGCAGCTACTTCGCAACTAATGAAAAACTGTTTTTT
.	TRBV19	few	TRBJ1-1	CASSIDAGRNTEAFF	TGTGCCAGTAGTATAGATGCCGGCAGGAACACTGAAGCTTTCTTT
TRBD1	TRBV7-2	many	TRBJ2-1	CASSPAGGYNEQFF	TGTGCCAGCAGCCCCGCAGGGGGTTACAATGAGCAGTTCTTC
.	TRBV6-2/TRBV6-3	.	TRBJ2-1	CASSYSGQERYNEQFF	TGTGCCAGCAGTTACTCGGGTCAAGAACGGTACAATGAGCAGTTCTTC
TRBD1	TRBV7-9	.	TRBJ2-3	CASSLVQGDTDTQYF	TGTGCCAGCAGCTTAGTACAGGGGGACACAGATACGCAGTATTTT
.	TRBV29-1	few	TRBJ2-7	CSVPIFKGGVNEQYF	TGCAGCGTACCGATCTTTAAAGGAGGGGTGAACGAGCAGTACTTC
TRBD1	TRBV5-1	.	TRBJ1-4	CASSPSVTGVEKLFF	TGCGCCAGCAGCCCTTCGGTTACAGGGGTTGAAAAACTGTTTTTT
.	TRBV6-6	.	TRBJ1-1	CASSPQRGTEAFF	TGTGCCAGCAGTCCTCAACGTGGAACCGAAGCTTTCTTT
TRBD2	TRBV27	.	TRBJ2-7	CASSYGQGRAGGYEQYF	TGTGCCAGCAGCTACGGCCAAGGGAGGGCCGGGGGTTACGAGCAGTACTTC
TRBD1	TRBV2	few	TRBJ1-4	CASTLGTGVEKLFF	TGTGCCAGCACCCTCGGGACAGGGGTTGAAAAACTGTTTTTT
TRBD1	TRBV29-1	many	TRBJ1-2	CSVGDRDRDYGYTF	TGCAGCGTTGGGGACAGGGATCGGGACTATGGCTACACCTTC
TRBD2	TRBV9	few	TRBJ2-1	CASSLGRGVHNEQFF	TGTGCCAGCAGCTTAGGGAGGGGAGTCCACAATGAGCAGTTCTTC
.	TRBV5-1	many	TRBJ1-2	CASSLNDLKGYTF	TGCGCCAGCAGCTTGAACGATCTGAAAGGCTACACCTTC
TRBD1	TRBV10-3	few	TRBJ2-2	CAIRRDRGQVGELFF	TGTGCCATAAGGCGGGACAGGGGGCAGGTCGGGGAGCTGTTTTTT
.	TRBV7-6	.	TRBJ2-5	CASSLIRAGVQETQYF	TGTGCCAGCAGCTTAATTCGGGCAGGGGTCCAAGAGACCCAGTACTTC
.	TRBV12-3/TRBV12-4	many	TRBJ1-2	CASSTGPGYTF	TGTGCCAGCAGTACCGGACCGGGCTACACCTTC